Below are 26 T cell receptor beta chains sequenced from a single sample in a study of T cells in Graves' hyperthyroidism and ophthalmopathy. RNA transcripts served as the template for amplifying TCR beta CDR3 regions. The HTBI primer set served for first-round RT-PCR of the TCR CDR3. Via MiXCR, TCRdb re-called the multiplex PCR reads, giving one row per CDR3 protein. The sample shows under 450,000 distinct CDR3 sequences, roughly 14% of them seen only once. The source material was blood. The receptors here all came from a man between 25 and 39 years old with Graves' hyperthyroidism that later progressed to Graves' ophthalmopathy.

This clonotype was seen many times. The chain couples TRBV3-1 to TRBJ2-5; D might be TRBD2 (6 bases). CDR3 length equals 13 residues. V lost 8 bases to trimming and J lost 5 bases, with 15 bases between them. Per the germline V gene, CDR1 is LGHDT and CDR2 is YNNKEL (reference sequence). CDR3 residues: CASSGGAVETQYF. The DNA for the CDR3 is TGTGCCAGCTCGGGCGGGGCTGTGGAGACCCAGTACTTC.

This clonotype was recorded at least ten times. The rearrangement links TRBV6-1 to TRBJ2-7; D assignment may be TRBD1 or TRBD2 (5 bases each). The CDR3 length is 15 residues. Germline loops: CDR1 MNHNS, CDR2 SASEGT. The ends were cut back, 1 base at V and 2 bases at J, with 12 bases in the middle. CDR3 sequence: CASSEVPGTPYEQYF. The DNA for the CDR3 is TGTGCCAGCAGTGAAGTGCCGGGGACCCCCTACGAGCAGTACTTC.

This clonotype was observed a few times. CDR3 sequence (DNA): TGTGCCAGCAGCGTTCAAAGCGGAGCCTACGAGCAGTACTTC. Translation gives CASSVQSGAYEQYF. The chain has TRBV9 and TRBJ2-7, with D tentatively TRBD2 (5 bases). CDR1 and CDR2 from the germline V gene are SGDLS and YYNGEE. This CDR3 is 14 amino acids long. Trimming left V 2 bases short and J 2 bases short, with 11 bases between.

This clonotype was seen repeatedly, ten times or more. The V and J genes are TRBV2 and TRBJ2-1; D gene ambiguous. CDR1 is SNHLY and CDR2 is FYNNEI in the germline V gene. There are 15 residues in the CDR3. V was clipped by 3 bases and J by 5 bases, with 14 bases between them. The CDR3 sequence is CASSDLGEGNNEQFF. CDR3 nucleotides: TGTGCCAGCAGTGATCTTGGGGAAGGAAACAATGAGCAGTTCTTC.

The V and J genes are TRBV29-1 and TRBJ2-3; TRBD1 matches 10 bases. The junction had 1 base not matched to a gene; V was cut back by 4 bases and J by 0 bases. The CDR3 totals 14 residues. Germline-derived CDR1 and CDR2 are SQVTM and ANQGSEA. The CDR3 region is CSVVDRGSTDTQYF. Here the CDR3 DNA reads TGCAGCGTTGTGGACAGGGGGAGCACAGATACGCAGTATTTT.

The chain links TRBV2 to TRBJ2-7; perhaps TRBD2 as D (5 bases). The V gene's germline CDR1 is SNHLY and CDR2 FYNNEI. The CDR3 consists of 12 residues. Trimming shortened V by 11 bases and J by 6 bases, and 17 bases separated the two germline ends. CDR3 protein: CAGLREGSEQYF. The CDR3 DNA reads as TGTGCCGGTCTCCGAGAGGGTAGCGAGCAGTACTTC.

This clonotype was seen at least ten times. The rearrangement uses TRBV12-3 or TRBV12-4 and TRBJ2-1; 9 bases agree with TRBD2. With V trimmed by 6 bases and J by 4 bases, 7 bases remained unmatched. The CDR3 runs to 15 residues. The CDR3 sequence: CASRDSGGIYNEQFF. The CDR3 DNA is TGTGCCAGCAGGGATAGCGGGGGAATTTACAATGAGCAGTTCTTC.

This clonotype was seen ten or more times. This CDR3 is CATSGDRANSPLHF. CDR3 nucleotide sequence: TGTGCCACCAGTGGGGACCGCGCAAATTCACCCCTCCACTTT. V gene TRBV24-1 combines with J gene TRBJ1-6, with D maybe TRBD1 (5 bases). The V end was cut by 5 bases, the J end by 7 bases, with 11 bases between. The CDR3 runs 14 residues. Germline-derived CDR1 and CDR2 are KGHDR and SFDVKD.

This rearrangement joins TRBV11-3 to TRBJ1-1; D gene uncertain. Trimming left V 3 bases short and J 1 base short, with 6 bases between. CDR3 length: 13 residues. The V gene's germline CDR1 is SGHNT and CDR2 YENEEA. CDR3 in amino acids: CASSFDENTEAFF. The CDR3 nucleotides are TGTGCCAGCAGCTTTGACGAGAACACTGAAGCTTTCTTT. Supplemented by reference TRBV11-3 and TRBJ1-1, the full variable domain reads EAGVVQSPRYKIIEKKQPVAFWCNPISGHNTLYWYLQNLGQGPELLIRYENEEAVDDSQLPKDRFSAERLKGVDSTLKIQPAELGDSAVYLCASSFDENTEAFFGQGTRLTVV.

This sequence joins TRBV6-1 and TRBJ1-4; TRBD1 aligns across 7 bases. The V gene end was trimmed by 7 bases and the J gene end by 7 bases; junction bases not matched to a gene: 6. The CDR3 is 13 amino acids. Germline V gives CDR1 MNHNS, CDR2 SASEGT. The DNA for the CDR3 is TGTGCCAGCAACAGGGGCCGGGGTGAAAAACTGTTTTTT. Translation gives CASNRGRGEKLFF.

By sample fraction, this clonotype is medium-sized. This chain joins TRBV11-2 and TRBJ1-2; 7 nucleotides line up with TRBD1. Germline CDR1 and CDR2: SGHAT and FQNNGV. With 5 bases clipped from V and 3 bases from J, the junction kept 3 bases outside the gene matches. The CDR3 contains 13 residues. The CDR3 loop reads CASSPGQDYGYTF. CDR3 bases: TGTGCCAGCAGCCCCGGACAGGACTATGGCTACACCTTC.

Many counts were recorded for this clonotype. The chain is built from TRBV2 and TRBJ1-6, with TRBD1 matching 7 bases. From germline, CDR1 is SNHLY and CDR2 FYNNEI. The CDR3 length is 14 residues. V lost 5 bases and J lost 8; bases outside the gene matches: 6. The CDR3 protein is CASSYGQVYSPLHF. In DNA, the CDR3 is TGTGCCAGCAGTTACGGACAGGTTTATTCACCCCTCCACTTT.

In this sample, this clonotype turned up many times. The chain recombines TRBV6-2 or TRBV6-3 with TRBJ2-5; 8 nucleotides match TRBD2. There are 18 residues in the CDR3. J was trimmed by 5 bases and V by 0 bases; bases with no gene match: 14. Germline V CDR1 and CDR2: MNHEY, SVGEGT. CDR3 in amino acids: CASSYSRAGGRHRETQYF. The DNA of the CDR3 is TGTGCCAGCAGTTACTCTAGGGCGGGGGGCCGCCACCGGGAGACCCAGTACTTC.

This clonotype came up many times. This chain links TRBV12-3 or TRBV12-4 with TRBJ1-2; the match to TRBD1 covers 9 bases. V was clipped by 6 bases and J by 4 bases; unmatched bases: 9. The CDR3 has 15 residues. CDR3 loop: CASSAGQGRSYGYTF. The CDR3 DNA reads as TGTGCCAGCAGCGCCGGACAGGGGCGATCCTATGGCTACACCTTC.

This clonotype has a count of ten or more. The CDR3 protein is CASSWGLGAENGYTF. CDR3 bases: TGTGCCAGCAGTTGGGGTTTGGGGGCGGAGAATGGCTACACCTTC. The chain carries TRBV28 and TRBJ1-2; TRBD1 might be the D (6 bases). The CDR3 spans 15 residues. The V gene lost 4 bases and the J gene lost 6 bases, with 18 bases spanning the gap. Germline CDR1 reads MDHEN; CDR2 reads SYDVKM.

This clonotype was recorded many times. The chain combines TRBV30 with TRBJ2-5, with D perhaps matching TRBD1 (5 bases). There are 13 residues in the CDR3. In germline, CDR1 is GTSNPN, CDR2 SVGIG (reference sequence). Trimming left V 4 bases short and J 5 bases short, with 14 bases between. CDR3 bases: TGTGCCTGGAACCCACAGGTTGAGGAGACCCAGTACTTC. Protein product: CAWNPQVEETQYF. Using reference TRBV30 and TRBJ2-5 for the parts outside the CDR3, the full variable domain is SQTIHQWPATLVQPVGSPLSLECTVEGTSNPNLYWYRQAAGRGLQLLFYSVGIGQISSEVPQNLSASRPQDRQFILSSKKLLLSDSGFYLCAWNPQVEETQYFGPGTRLLVL.

This chain links TRBV5-1 with TRBJ1-3, with a tentative D call TRBD1 (5 bases). Germline values: CDR1 SGHRS, CDR2 YFSETQ. The CDR3 covers 16 residues. Trimming took off 0 bases at V and 4 bases at J, with 14 bases between the two ends. CDR3 in amino acids: CASSLAGAARGNTIYF. The CDR3 DNA follows: TGCGCCAGCAGCTTGGCCGGGGCCGCGAGAGGAAACACCATATATTTT.

This clonotype was observed at least ten times. The chain employs TRBV20-1 and TRBJ2-1; 8 bases line up with TRBD1. This CDR3 has 15 amino acids. Trimming took 2 bases from V and 6 from J; bases not matched to a gene: 9. Germline V lookup: CDR1 DFQATT, CDR2 SNEGSKA (reference sequence). CDR3: CSARTPDREANEQFF. In DNA form, the CDR3 reads TGCAGTGCTAGAACCCCGGACAGGGAGGCCAATGAGCAGTTCTTC.

The chain uses TRBV5-1 and TRBJ2-4; D gene uncertain. The CDR3 has 15 residues. Between the trimmed V and J ends, which lost 4 bases and 0 bases, there was a span of 11 bases. Germline CDR1 SGHRS, CDR2 YFSETQ. The CDR3 sequence: CASSERVGAKNIQYF. The CDR3 region has the DNA TGCGCCAGCAGCGAACGTGTCGGAGCCAAAAACATTCAGTACTTC.

The chain has TRBV5-1 and TRBJ2-1; D uncertain. CDR1 and CDR2 from the germline V gene are SGHRS and YFSETQ. Trimming left V 0 bases short and J 6 bases short, with 13 bases between. CDR3 size: 15 residues. CDR3 protein: CASSLVDLGSNEQFF. DNA of the CDR3: TGCGCCAGCAGCTTGGTAGATCTGGGATCCAATGAGCAGTTCTTC.

This clonotype was detected only a few times. J is TRBJ2-5 and V is TRBV24-1, with D possibly TRBD2 on 5 matching bases. V lost 4 bases and J lost 5, with 13 bases in between. The V gene's germline CDR1 is KGHDR and CDR2 SFDVKD. The CDR3 is 14 amino acids. CDR3 sequence reads: CATSDTRQSETQYF. DNA for the CDR3: TGTGCCACCAGTGACACTAGGCAAAGTGAGACCCAGTACTTC.

Many counts were recorded for this clonotype. V gene TRBV11-2 combines with J gene TRBJ1-3; the D is unclear. Trimming removed 5 bases from V and 2 bases from J, with 16 bases in between. This CDR3 is built from 16 residues. CDR1 is SGHAT and CDR2 is FQNNGV in the germline V gene. Here the CDR3 DNA reads TGTGCCAGCAGCCCCTTCGCGGGTAGCGCTGGAAACACCATATATTTT. Its translation is CASSPFAGSAGNTIYF. The full variable domain, in which reference TRBV11-2 and TRBJ1-3 provide the parts outside the CDR3, is EAGVAQSPRYKIIEKRQSVAFWCNPISGHATLYWYQQILGQGPKLLIQFQNNGVVDDSQLPKDRFSAERLKGVDSTLKIQPAKLEDSAVYLCASSPFAGSAGNTIYFGEGSWLTVV.

The chain recombines TRBV7-9 with TRBJ2-5, with D perhaps TRBD2 (7 bases). Deletions cut 5 bases from V and 0 bases from J, with 16 bases between. The germline V gene has CDR1 SEHNR and CDR2 FQNEAQ (reference sequence). This CDR3 comprises 16 residues. CDR3 bases: TGTGCCAGCAGCCCTAATCGGGGGGCCAACCAAGAGACCCAGTACTTC. It yields the protein CASSPNRGANQETQYF.

The chain employs TRBV5-6 and TRBJ1-2; 7 bases are a match to TRBD1. This CDR3 contains 15 residues. Germline V gene data show CDR1 as SGHDT and CDR2 as YYEEEE. V gave up 3 bases and J gave up 5 bases; unmatched junction bases: 10. In DNA form, the CDR3 reads TGTGCCAGCAGCTCCCAAGGGACAGTGATATATGGCTACACCTTC. Residues: CASSSQGTVIYGYTF.

The chain couples TRBV4-1 to TRBJ1-6; D gene uncertain. Germline V gene sequence: CDR1 MGHRA, CDR2 YSYEKL. This CDR3 contains 13 residues. V lost 5 bases to trimming and J lost 10 bases, with 12 bases between them. CDR3 sequence (DNA): TGCGCCAGCAGCGAAGTGGGGAGATCACCCCTCCACTTT. This encodes CASSEVGRSPLHF.

This chain connects TRBV27 to TRBJ2-1; D possibly corresponds to TRBD1 (6 bases). Germline CDR1 is MNHEY and CDR2 is SMNVEV (reference sequence). CDR3 length equals 12 residues. Trimming stripped 6 bases from V and 7 bases from J, with 10 bases between. As DNA, the CDR3 is TGTGCCAGCAGGGTACAGGGAAATGAGCAGTTCTTC. It is translated as CASRVQGNEQFF.